This T cell receptor beta chain was recovered during a study of T-cell reconstitution after alpha-beta-depleted transplantation in children. This clonotype occurred a few times. Trimming pared 4 bases from V and 5 bases from J, leaving 14 bases between. The CDR3 extends over 13 amino acids. CDR1 is SQVTM and CDR2 is ANQGSEA in the germline V gene. TCRbeta library construction was performed incorporating unique molecular identifiers. TCRdb fed the PCR reads into MiXCR, producing one record per CDR3 protein. The repertoire holds around 400,000 distinct CDR3 sequences, with 20% as singletons. The sequence was obtained from a human donor who donated a stem cell graft to a child with acute myeloid leukemia. This material consisted of PBMCs from the stem cell graft donor, taken from the stem cell graft. The V call is TRBV29-1, the J call TRBJ1-1; tentatively, D is TRBD1 (5 bases). The CDR3 loop reads CSVVEGPITEAFF. As DNA, the CDR3 is TGCAGCGTTGTTGAGGGGCCCATAACTGAAGCTTTCTTT.